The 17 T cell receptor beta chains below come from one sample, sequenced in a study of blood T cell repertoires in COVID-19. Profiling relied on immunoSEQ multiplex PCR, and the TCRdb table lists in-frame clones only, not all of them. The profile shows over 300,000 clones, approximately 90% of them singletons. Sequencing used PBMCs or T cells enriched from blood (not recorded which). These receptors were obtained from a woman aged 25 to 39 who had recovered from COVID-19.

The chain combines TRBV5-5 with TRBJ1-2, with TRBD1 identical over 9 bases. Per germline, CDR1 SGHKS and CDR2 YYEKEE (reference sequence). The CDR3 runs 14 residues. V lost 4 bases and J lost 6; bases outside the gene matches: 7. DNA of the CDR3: TGTGCCAGCAGCCGTCCCGGGACAGGGAATGGCTACACCTTC. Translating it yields CASSRPGTGNGYTF.

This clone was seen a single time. In DNA, the CDR3 is TGCGCCAGCAGCCAAGGCGGGGGGGCCGGGGAGACCCAGTACTTC. Translating gives CASSQGGGAGETQYF. The rearrangement links TRBV4-3 to TRBJ2-5, with 9 bases aligning to TRBD2. V shed 1 base, J shed 5 bases, and the junction held 5 bases outside the gene matches. The length of the CDR3 is 15 residues. Germline lookup yields CDR1 LGHNA and CDR2 YSLEER.

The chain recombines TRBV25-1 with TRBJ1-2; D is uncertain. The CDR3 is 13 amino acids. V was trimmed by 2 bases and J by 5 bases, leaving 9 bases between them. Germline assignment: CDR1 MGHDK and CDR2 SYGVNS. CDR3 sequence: CASSEVWAYGYTF. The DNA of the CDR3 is TGTGCCAGCAGTGAAGTCTGGGCGTATGGCTACACCTTC.

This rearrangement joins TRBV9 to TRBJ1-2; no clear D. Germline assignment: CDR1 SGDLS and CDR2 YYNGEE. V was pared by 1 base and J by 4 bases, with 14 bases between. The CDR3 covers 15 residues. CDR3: CASSVPSWHLYGYTF. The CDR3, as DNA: TGTGCCAGCAGCGTACCCTCGTGGCACCTCTATGGCTACACCTTC.

CDR3 protein: CASSQPRTGDENSPLHF. CDR3 DNA: TGTGCCAGCAGCCAACCCAGGACAGGGGATGAGAATTCACCCCTCCACTTT. The chain couples TRBV3-1 (or the pseudogene TRBV3-2) to TRBJ1-6, with 9 bases lining up with TRBD1. The germline CDR1 and CDR2 sequences are LGHDT and YNNKEL (reference sequence). The junction had 9 bases not matched to a gene; V was cut back by 2 bases and J by 7 bases. This CDR3 region has 17 residues.

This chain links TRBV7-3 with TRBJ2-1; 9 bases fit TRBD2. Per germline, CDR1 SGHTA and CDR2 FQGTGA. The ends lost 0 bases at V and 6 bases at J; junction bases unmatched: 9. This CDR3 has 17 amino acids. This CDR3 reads CASSLTGTGLAGNEQFF. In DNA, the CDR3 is TGTGCCAGCAGCTTAACCGGTACGGGACTAGCAGGCAATGAGCAGTTCTTC.

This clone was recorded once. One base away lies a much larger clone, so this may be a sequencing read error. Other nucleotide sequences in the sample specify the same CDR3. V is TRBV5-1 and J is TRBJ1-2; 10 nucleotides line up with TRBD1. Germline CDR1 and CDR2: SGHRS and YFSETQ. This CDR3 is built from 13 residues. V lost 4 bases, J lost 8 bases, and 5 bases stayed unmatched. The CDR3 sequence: CASSPGTGEGYTF. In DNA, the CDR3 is TGCGCCAGCAGCCCGGGGACAGGGGAAGGCTACACCTTC.

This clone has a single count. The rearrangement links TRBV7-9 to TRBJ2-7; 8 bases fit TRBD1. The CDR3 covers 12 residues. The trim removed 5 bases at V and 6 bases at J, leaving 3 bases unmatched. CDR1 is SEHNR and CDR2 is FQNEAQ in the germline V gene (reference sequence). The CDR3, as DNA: TGTGCCAGCAGCACCGGACAGGGCGAGCAGTACTTC. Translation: CASSTGQGEQYF.

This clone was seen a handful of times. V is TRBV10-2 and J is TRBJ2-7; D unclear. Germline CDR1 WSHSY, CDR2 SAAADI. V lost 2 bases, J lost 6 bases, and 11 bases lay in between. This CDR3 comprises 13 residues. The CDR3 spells CASSEPPLSEQYF. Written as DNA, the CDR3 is TGCGCCAGCAGTGAGCCCCCCCTGAGCGAGCAGTACTTC.

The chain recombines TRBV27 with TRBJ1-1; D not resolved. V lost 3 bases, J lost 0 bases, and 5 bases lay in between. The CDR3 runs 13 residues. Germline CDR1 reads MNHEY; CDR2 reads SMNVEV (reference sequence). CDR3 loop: CASSFGLNTEAFF. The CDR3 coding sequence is TGTGCCAGCAGTTTCGGTCTGAACACTGAAGCTTTCTTT.

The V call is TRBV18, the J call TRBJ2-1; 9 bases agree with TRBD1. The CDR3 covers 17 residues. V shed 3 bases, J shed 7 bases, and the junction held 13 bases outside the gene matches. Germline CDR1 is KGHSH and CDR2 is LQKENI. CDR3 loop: CASSPGQGIGSQNEQFF. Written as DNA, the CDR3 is TGTGCCAGCTCACCGGGACAGGGTATAGGGTCCCAGAATGAGCAGTTCTTC.

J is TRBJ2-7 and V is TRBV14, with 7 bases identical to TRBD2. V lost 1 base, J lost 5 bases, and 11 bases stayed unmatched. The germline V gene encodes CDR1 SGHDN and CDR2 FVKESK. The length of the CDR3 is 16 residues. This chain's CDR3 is CASSQVAPGRAHEQYF. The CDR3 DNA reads TGTGCCAGCAGCCAAGTTGCCCCGGGGAGGGCGCACGAGCAGTACTTC.

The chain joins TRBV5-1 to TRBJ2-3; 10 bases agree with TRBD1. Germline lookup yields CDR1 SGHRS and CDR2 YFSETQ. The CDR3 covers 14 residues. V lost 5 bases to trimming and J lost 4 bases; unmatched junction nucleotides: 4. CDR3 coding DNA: TGCGCCAGCAGTCGACAGGGGGCATCAGATACGCAGTATTTT. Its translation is CASSRQGASDTQYF.

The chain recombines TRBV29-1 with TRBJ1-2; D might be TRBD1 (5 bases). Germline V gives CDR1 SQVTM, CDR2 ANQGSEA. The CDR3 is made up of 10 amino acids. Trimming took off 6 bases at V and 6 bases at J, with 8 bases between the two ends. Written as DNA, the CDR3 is TGCAGCGTGGCAGGGAATGGCTACACCTTC. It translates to CSVAGNGYTF.

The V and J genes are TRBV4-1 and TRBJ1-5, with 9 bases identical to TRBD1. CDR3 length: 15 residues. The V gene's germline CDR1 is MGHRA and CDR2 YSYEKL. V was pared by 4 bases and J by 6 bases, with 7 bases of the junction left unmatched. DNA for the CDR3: TGCGCCAGCAGCCCCGGGGACAGGGACGCTCAGCCCCAGCATTTT. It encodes CASSPGDRDAQPQHF.

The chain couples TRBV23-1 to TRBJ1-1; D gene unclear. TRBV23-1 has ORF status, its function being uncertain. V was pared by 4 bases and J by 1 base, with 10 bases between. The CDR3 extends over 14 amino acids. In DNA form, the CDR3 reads TGCGCCAGCAGTCCGGGGAAGGAGAACACTGAAGCTTTCTTT. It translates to CASSPGKENTEAFF.

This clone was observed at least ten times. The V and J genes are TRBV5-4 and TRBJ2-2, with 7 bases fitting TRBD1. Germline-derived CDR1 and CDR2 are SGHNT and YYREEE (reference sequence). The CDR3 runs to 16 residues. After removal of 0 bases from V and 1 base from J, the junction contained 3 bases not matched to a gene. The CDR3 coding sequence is TGTGCCAGCAGCTTGGCCCGGACAGGGAACACCGGGGAGCTGTTTTTT. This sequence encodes CASSLARTGNTGELFF.